Following are 17 T cell receptor beta chains from one sample sequenced in a study of cytomegalovirus exposure and HLA in healthy donors. Generated by immunoSEQ multiplex PCR, the TCRdb table keeps only in-frame clones and is missing some. This sample has 150,000 or so clones, with approximately 90% found just once. Sequenced input: PBMCs. The receptors shown here come from a woman younger than 45 in good health and CMV-seropositive.

The V gene is TRBV7-2, the J gene TRBJ2-7; the D gene is possibly TRBD2 (5 bases). The CDR3 covers 15 residues. The ends were cut back, 0 bases at V and 6 bases at J, with 15 bases in the middle. Germline V CDR1 and CDR2: SGHTA, FQGNSA. The DNA of the CDR3 is TGTGCCAGCAGCTTAGCCGCCCCAAGAGGGATCGAGCAGTACTTC. Its translation: CASSLAAPRGIEQYF.

The chain carries TRBV6-5 and TRBJ2-7; TRBD1 matches 11 bases. This CDR3 has 14 residues. Losses at the gene ends were 6 bases for V and 7 bases for J; bases not matched to a gene: 8. CDR1 is MNHEY, CDR2 SVGAGI, per germline. The CDR3 protein is CASRHRDRGREQYF. The DNA of the CDR3 is TGTGCCAGCAGACATCGGGACAGGGGGAGGGAGCAGTACTTC.

The chain combines TRBV19 with TRBJ1-5, with a tentative D call TRBD1 (6 bases). V lost 7 bases, J lost 7 bases, and 14 bases lay in between. This CDR3 contains 13 residues. CDR1 is LNHDA, CDR2 SQIVND, per germline (reference sequence). CDR3 residues: CASTGRGAQPQHF. The CDR3 nucleotides read TGTGCCAGTACAGGTCGGGGGGCACAGCCCCAGCATTTT.

The rearrangement joins TRBV27 to TRBJ2-2, with 10 bases lining up with TRBD2. V dropped 4 bases and J dropped 5; count of bases not matched to a gene: 4. Germline V gives CDR1 MNHEY, CDR2 SMNVEV (reference sequence). CDR3 length: 15 residues. CDR3: CASSSYSGRTGELFF. CDR3 nucleotide sequence: TGTGCCAGCAGTTCCTATAGCGGGAGGACCGGGGAGCTGTTTTTT.

This sequence joins TRBV5-5 and TRBJ2-7; D is unclear. Germline values: CDR1 SGHKS, CDR2 YYEKEE (reference sequence). V was clipped by 3 bases and J by 6 bases, with 10 bases between them. The CDR3 is 12 amino acids. CDR3 sequence: CASSSLSVEQYF. The CDR3, as DNA: TGTGCCAGCAGCTCTCTCAGCGTCGAGCAGTACTTC.

This clone appeared a few times. The genes are TRBV11-2 and TRBJ2-4; 7 bases line up with TRBD2. The CDR3 spans 17 residues. The V segment lost 5 bases and the J segment 0 bases; nucleotides outside the gene matches: 10. Germline lookup yields CDR1 SGHAT and CDR2 FQNNGV. CDR3 nucleotide sequence: TGTGCCAGCAGCCCAATATTTAGCGGGTTAGCCAAAAACATTCAGTACTTC. Protein sequence: CASSPIFSGLAKNIQYF.

This chain uses TRBV28 with TRBJ1-2, with 7 nucleotides matching TRBD1. The J segment lost 0 bases and the V segment lost 7 bases, leaving 5 bases of the junction unmatched. The CDR3 loop spans 14 amino acids. The germline CDR1 and CDR2 sequences are MDHEN and SYDVKM. The CDR3 coding sequence is TGTGCCAGCATTGAACAGGGGCCTAACTATGGCTACACCTTC. This codes for CASIEQGPNYGYTF.

For this clone: Mismatch with germline at one junction end may stem from a read error. V gene TRBV7-9 combines with J gene TRBJ2-7; D gene uncertain. This CDR3 is 12 amino acids long. The germline V gene has CDR1 SEHNR and CDR2 FQNEAQ (reference sequence). CDR3 coding DNA: TGTGCCAGCAGCTTAGACTCCCACGAGCAGTACTTC. Its protein product is CASSLDSHEQYF.

This sequence joins TRBV16 and TRBJ1-2; D might be TRBD1 (6 bases). CDR3 length equals 18 residues. Germline V CDR1 and CDR2: KGHSY, FQNENV. The V gene lost 0 bases and the J gene lost 8 bases, with 25 bases spanning the gap. This CDR3 reads CASSQSLAKTGTSKGYTF. CDR3 bases: TGTGCCAGCAGCCAATCGTTGGCGAAAACAGGGACGTCAAAGGGCTACACCTTC.

The rearrangement links TRBV5-1 to TRBJ2-3; 16 bases agree with TRBD2. Losses at the gene ends were 4 bases for V and 2 bases for J; bases not matched to a gene: 4. From germline, CDR1 is SGHRS and CDR2 YFSETQ. The CDR3 runs to 17 residues. The CDR3 protein is CASSTGTSGGVTDTQYF. CDR3 coding DNA: TGCGCCAGCAGCACTGGGACTAGCGGGGGGGTCACAGATACGCAGTATTTT.

The rearrangement uses TRBV18 and TRBJ2-5, with 7 bases that match TRBD2. CDR1 and CDR2 (germline): KGHSH, LQKENI. This CDR3 is 12 amino acids long. J gave up 4 bases and V 6 bases, and 2 bases lay outside the gene matches. Here the CDR3 DNA reads TGTGCCAGCTCCACGGGGGGAGAGACCCAGTACTTC. This encodes CASSTGGETQYF.

The chain employs TRBV9 and TRBJ2-5, with TRBD1 matching 7 bases. V was pared by 3 bases and J by 5 bases, with 7 bases of the junction left unmatched. The CDR3 has 14 amino acids. Germline CDR1 and CDR2: SGDLS and YYNGEE. CDR3 region: CASSAYRGMETQYF. The CDR3 DNA reads as TGTGCCAGCAGCGCGTACAGGGGAATGGAGACCCAGTACTTC.

This clone was picked up one time. The chain is built from TRBV6-1 and TRBJ2-5, with D possibly being TRBD1 (5 bases). The V end was cut by 2 bases, the J end by 3 bases, with 10 bases between. This CDR3 has 14 amino acids. Germline CDR1 MNHNS, CDR2 SASEGT. CDR3 amino acids: CASSEMGLKETQYF. The CDR3 region has the DNA TGTGCCAGCAGTGAAATGGGGCTGAAAGAGACCCAGTACTTC.

The V call is TRBV12-5, the J call TRBJ1-1; 7 bases are a match to TRBD1. Germline trimming cut 6 bases from V and 1 base from J; bases unmatched to any gene: 20. CDR3 length: 19 amino acids. The V gene's germline CDR1 is LGHNT and CDR2 FRNRAP. The CDR3 sequence: CASGRPLLTGPVGNTEAFF. In DNA form, the CDR3 reads TGTGCTAGTGGCCGCCCCCTTCTGACAGGGCCGGTAGGGAACACTGAAGCTTTCTTT.

The V call is TRBV13, the J call TRBJ2-1; 13 bases agree with TRBD2. From germline, CDR1 is PRHDT and CDR2 FYEKMQ (reference sequence). This CDR3 contains 17 residues. J lost 7 bases, V lost 3 bases, and 9 bases had no gene match. The CDR3 nucleotides are TGTGCCAGCAGCTTCTACTTACTAGCGGGGGGGCAGAATGAGCAGTTCTTC. This codes for CASSFYLLAGGQNEQFF.

This clone was seen once. This chain links TRBV15 with TRBJ1-4; D possibly corresponds to TRBD1 (6 bases). In germline, CDR1 is LNHNV, CDR2 YYDKDF (reference sequence). The CDR3 is 14 amino acids. V was pared by 8 bases and J by 7 bases, with 17 bases between. CDR3 coding DNA: TGTGCCACCGGCCTTCAACAGGGATTTGAAAAACTGTTTTTT. This gives the protein CATGLQQGFEKLFF.

This rearrangement joins TRBV18 to TRBJ2-7, with 7 positions matching TRBD1. Germline V gene data show CDR1 as KGHSH and CDR2 as LQKENI. V lost 4 bases, J lost 7 bases, and 7 bases stayed unmatched. The CDR3 is 13 amino acids. The CDR3 is CASSLDRSQEQYF. CDR3 coding DNA: TGTGCCAGCTCACTGGACAGGTCTCAGGAGCAGTACTTC.